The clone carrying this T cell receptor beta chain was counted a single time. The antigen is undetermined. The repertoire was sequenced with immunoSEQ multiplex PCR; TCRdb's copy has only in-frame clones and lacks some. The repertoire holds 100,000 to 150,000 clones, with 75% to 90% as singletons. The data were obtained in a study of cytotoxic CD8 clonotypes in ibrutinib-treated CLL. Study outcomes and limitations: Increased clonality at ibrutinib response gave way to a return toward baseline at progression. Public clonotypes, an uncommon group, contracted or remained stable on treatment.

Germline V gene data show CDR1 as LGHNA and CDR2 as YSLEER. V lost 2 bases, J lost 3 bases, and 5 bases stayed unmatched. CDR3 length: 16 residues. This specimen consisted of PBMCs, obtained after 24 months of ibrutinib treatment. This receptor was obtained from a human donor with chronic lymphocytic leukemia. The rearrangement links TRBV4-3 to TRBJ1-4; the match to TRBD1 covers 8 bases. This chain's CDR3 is CASSQPQGAANEKLFF. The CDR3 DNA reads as TGCGCCAGCAGCCAACCTCAGGGGGCAGCTAATGAAAAACTGTTTTTT.